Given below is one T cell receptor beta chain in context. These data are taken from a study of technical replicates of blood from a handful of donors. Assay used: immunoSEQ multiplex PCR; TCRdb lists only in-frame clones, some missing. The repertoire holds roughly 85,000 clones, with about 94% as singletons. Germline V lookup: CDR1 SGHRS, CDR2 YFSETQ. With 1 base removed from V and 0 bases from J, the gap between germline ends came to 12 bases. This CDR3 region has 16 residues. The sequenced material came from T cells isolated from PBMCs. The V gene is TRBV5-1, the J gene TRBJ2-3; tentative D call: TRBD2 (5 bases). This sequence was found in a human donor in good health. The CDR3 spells CASSLIEGLSTDTQYF. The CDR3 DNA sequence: TGCGCCAGCAGCTTGATTGAGGGCCTTAGCACAGATACGCAGTATTTT.